A selection of T cell receptor beta chains follows, all from one sample in a study of vaccination and CD4 T cells after COVID-19. Each CDR3 protein is one row after TCRdb ran MiXCR on the PCR reads. This sample has roughly 9,500 distinct CDR3 sequences; approximately 57% occur once, and the top ten carry roughly 25%. What these receptors recognize is not known. Sequencing used CD4+ T cells from blood, cultured in vitro. The receptor source for this set is a human donor who had recovered from COVID-19. Each CDR3 is given with its conserved first and last residue.

v_gene: TRBV7-9; j_gene: TRBJ2-3; CDR3aa: CASSPGTDTQYF
v_gene: TRBV18; j_gene: TRBJ1-5; CDR3aa: CASSPPGQGASWPQHF
v_gene: TRBV6-5; j_gene: TRBJ1-1; CDR3aa: CASSSAPTGPNTEAFF
v_gene: TRBV6-4; j_gene: TRBJ1-6; CDR3aa: CASSDIPLRFGSPLHF
v_gene: TRBV5-5; j_gene: TRBJ2-5; CDR3aa: CASSLVGLAGVQETQYF
v_gene: TRBV20-1; j_gene: TRBJ2-1; CDR3aa: CSARDYNEQFF
v_gene: TRBV19; j_gene: TRBJ2-3; CDR3aa: CASSSLAGVADTQYF
v_gene: TRBV20-1; j_gene: TRBJ1-1; CDR3aa: CSASATAMNTEAFF
v_gene: TRBV12-3/TRBV12-4; j_gene: TRBJ1-2; CDR3aa: CASSFGQGARSYGYTF
v_gene: TRBV6-1; j_gene: TRBJ2-5; CDR3aa: CASRGGASGLQETQYF
v_gene: TRBV7-8; j_gene: TRBJ1-1; CDR3aa: CASSFNRGRDTEAFF
v_gene: TRBV5-1; j_gene: TRBJ1-5; CDR3aa: CASSLDGQGNQPQHF
v_gene: TRBV21-1; j_gene: TRBJ2-4; CDR3aa: CASSPRGQVAKNIQYF
v_gene: TRBV5-5; j_gene: TRBJ1-1; CDR3aa: CASSPSAGGPLNTEAFF
v_gene: TRBV7-8; j_gene: TRBJ1-5; CDR3aa: CASSLAGQVSQPQHF
v_gene: TRBV28; j_gene: TRBJ1-3; CDR3aa: CASSPLRRANTIYF
v_gene: TRBV20-1; j_gene: TRBJ2-5; CDR3aa: CSASGQFGETQYF
v_gene: TRBV20-1; j_gene: TRBJ1-4; CDR3aa: CSARVREGKLFF
v_gene: TRBV25-1; j_gene: TRBJ2-2; CDR3aa: CASKSDFVGELFF
v_gene: TRBV20-1; j_gene: TRBJ2-7; CDR3aa: CSAPASGGSYEQYF
v_gene: TRBV7-2; j_gene: TRBJ2-2; CDR3aa: CASRPNRQVTGELFF
v_gene: TRBV20-1; j_gene: TRBJ2-5; CDR3aa: CSARLAGGTQYF
v_gene: TRBV20-1; j_gene: TRBJ1-6; CDR3aa: CSATPPRGVRSPLHF
v_gene: TRBV15; j_gene: TRBJ1-1; CDR3aa: CATSRLTATEAFF
v_gene: TRBV6-1; j_gene: TRBJ1-6; CDR3aa: CASTGSNSPLHF
v_gene: TRBV29-1; j_gene: TRBJ2-5; CDR3aa: CSVEGRGGETQYF
v_gene: TRBV19; j_gene: TRBJ1-1; CDR3aa: CASSSQGDYTEAFF
v_gene: TRBV28; j_gene: TRBJ1-2; CDR3aa: CASSFGGTPNYGYTF
v_gene: TRBV19; j_gene: TRBJ1-2; CDR3aa: CASSIALRGLYGYTF
v_gene: TRBV15; j_gene: TRBJ1-2; CDR3aa: CATSRVGGSGYGYTF
v_gene: TRBV20-1; j_gene: TRBJ1-5; CDR3aa: CSGLTGVSNQPQHF
v_gene: TRBV5-4; j_gene: TRBJ2-1; CDR3aa: CASSSDPYNEQFF
v_gene: TRBV28; j_gene: TRBJ1-2; CDR3aa: CASSVPGQPPGYTF
v_gene: TRBV7-3; j_gene: TRBJ1-6; CDR3aa: CASSLDRENSPLHF
v_gene: TRBV7-2; j_gene: TRBJ2-7; CDR3aa: CASSSLSGNPYEQYF
v_gene: TRBV30; j_gene: TRBJ1-1; CDR3aa: CAWRTVSNTEAFF
v_gene: TRBV5-1; j_gene: TRBJ2-2; CDR3aa: CASSLALADTGELFF
v_gene: TRBV28; j_gene: TRBJ1-1; CDR3aa: CASSLSVNTEAFF
v_gene: TRBV27; j_gene: TRBJ1-2; CDR3aa: CASSLSGRFSYGYTF
v_gene: TRBV28; j_gene: TRBJ1-4; CDR3aa: CAIQRDFNEKLFF
v_gene: TRBV2; j_gene: TRBJ2-5; CDR3aa: CASRIRVGVGETQYF
v_gene: TRBV9; j_gene: TRBJ2-3; CDR3aa: CASSILGNGDTQYF
v_gene: TRBV11-2; j_gene: TRBJ2-1; CDR3aa: CASSLAGGKAGEQFF
v_gene: TRBV20-1; j_gene: TRBJ2-7; CDR3aa: CSAPEQGLSYEQYF
v_gene: TRBV18; j_gene: TRBJ1-1; CDR3aa: CASSPPLTGNTEAFF
v_gene: TRBV7-8; j_gene: TRBJ1-2; CDR3aa: CASSNRDTSGYTF
v_gene: TRBV6-2/TRBV6-3; j_gene: TRBJ2-1; CDR3aa: CASSYFGGGGEQFF
v_gene: TRBV6-1; j_gene: TRBJ2-1; CDR3aa: CARGYTGTENNEQFF
v_gene: TRBV12-3/TRBV12-4; j_gene: TRBJ2-1; CDR3aa: CASRTSLSYNEQFF
v_gene: TRBV6-5; j_gene: TRBJ1-5; CDR3aa: CASSYRGYGSNQPQHF
v_gene: TRBV7-6; j_gene: TRBJ1-2; CDR3aa: CASSSEGRNYGYTF
v_gene: TRBV7-2; j_gene: TRBJ2-1; CDR3aa: CASSLTTGVSYNEQFF